Listed below are T cell receptor beta chains from one sample, sequenced in a study of blood T cells in healthy people across ages. TCRdb reanalysed the 5' RACE reads using MiXCR and keeps one entry per CDR3 protein. The data show 600,000 to 850,000 distinct CDR3 sequences, roughly 47% seen once. Sequenced input: blood. These receptors were collected from a woman in her sixties or seventies in good health. Both conserved end residues are trimmed from each CDR3. D genes are given only for firm matches. A clone size is listed for some rows: how often the clone was seen (once, few, many), or a class if it is expanded.

clone_size d_call v_call cdr3_aa
. . TRBV12-3/TRBV12-4 ASTPEGLGEQY
. . TRBV25-1 ASSFERTKSDGYT
few TRBD1 TRBV5-8 ASSEGDRSYNEQF
few . TRBV5-6 ASSLKPTSNQPQH
. TRBD2 TRBV20-1 SARGATSGGAEQY
. . TRBV7-3 ASSLNGGGNYGYT
. . TRBV20-1 SARQGAGELF
. TRBD2 TRBV28 AALGGGSADTQY
. TRBD2 TRBV29-1 SVRLADSYEQY
few . TRBV7-3 ASSFQDQDTQY
. . TRBV20-1 SATGMHEAF
few . TRBV4-2 ASSQDQEWGNTIY
few TRBD2 TRBV5-5 ASTPGLAGAYEQY
. TRBD1 TRBV28 ASIIEGAGYT
many TRBD2 TRBV29-1 SGGLADSYEQY
. TRBD1 TRBV28 ASSFQGAKSSPLH
many TRBD2 TRBV7-2 ASSLLLAGTDTQY
few . TRBV18 ASSRGGTLAKNIQY
few TRBD1 TRBV5-1 ASSLTGGYEQF
. TRBD2 TRBV7-2 ASSLVTGGPYEQY
. . TRBV4-3 ASSQAEGGSYEQY
. TRBD2 TRBV12-3/TRBV12-4 ASSPGLAGSGEQY
few TRBD2 TRBV5-6 ASSLLAEHPYEQY
. TRBD2 TRBV7-2 ASSFGTRFTDTQY
many TRBD1 TRBV29-1 SGVVRDRVTETDTQY
many TRBD2 TRBV5-1 ASSLAGVSYNEQF
many . TRBV29-1 SVDRARSPSTDTQY
. . TRBV28 ASSLGGMSGANVLT
. . TRBV6-2/TRBV6-3 ASSYSSFGADTQY
few . TRBV19 ASSIPYQPQH
. TRBD2 TRBV20-1 SALADKETQY
. . TRBV15 ATSRTIRETQY
. . TRBV15 ATSSDTGRNEQF
. . TRBV5-1 ASSQTPTVNEAF
. TRBD1 TRBV7-8 ASSRQGYTGELF
. TRBD2 TRBV29-1 GVVTSGGTQY
few TRBD1 TRBV25-1 ASSVGTGSPLH
few . TRBV3-1 ASSQAPGYYEQY
. TRBD1 TRBV24-1 ATSQGGQGEQQY
. . TRBV27 ASSLSQFQGTLLVNEQF
. . TRBV28 ASSFLSQYGYT
. TRBD2 TRBV4-2 ASSPGGIAGRYEQY
few . TRBV12-3/TRBV12-4 ASTNREGGYT
. TRBD2 TRBV5-1 ASSLGTVISGKNYNEQF
many . TRBV3-1 ASSQEASGETQY
. TRBD1 TRBV12-3/TRBV12-4 ASRMTGSEAF
many TRBD1 TRBV6-5 ASSAGGEQY
. . TRBV7-2 ASSLAGPGSYNEQY
. TRBD2 TRBV11-2 ASSFFVQSGGRANNEQF
. . TRBV7-2 ASSFFATARGYNEQF
. . TRBV7-2 ASSLQGRNYEQY